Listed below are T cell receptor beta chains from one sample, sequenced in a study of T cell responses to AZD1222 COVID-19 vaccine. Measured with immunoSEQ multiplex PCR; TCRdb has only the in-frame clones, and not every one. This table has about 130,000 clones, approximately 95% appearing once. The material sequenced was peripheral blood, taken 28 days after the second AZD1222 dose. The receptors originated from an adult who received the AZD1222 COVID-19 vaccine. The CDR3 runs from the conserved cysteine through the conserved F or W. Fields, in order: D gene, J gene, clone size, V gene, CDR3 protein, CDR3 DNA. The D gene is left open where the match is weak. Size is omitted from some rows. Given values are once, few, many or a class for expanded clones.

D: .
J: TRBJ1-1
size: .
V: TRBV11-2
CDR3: CASSPTQGNTEAFF
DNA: TGTGCCAGCAGCCCTACCCAGGGGAACACTGAAGCTTTCTTT

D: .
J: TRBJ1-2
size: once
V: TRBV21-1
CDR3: CASSNRKNQTGGNSHGYTF
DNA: TGTGCCAGCAGCAACCGAAAAAACCAGACAGGGGGAAACTCCCATGGCTACACCTTC

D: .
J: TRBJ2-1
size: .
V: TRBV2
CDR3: CASKNEQFF
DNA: TGTGCCAGCAAGAATGAGCAGTTCTTC

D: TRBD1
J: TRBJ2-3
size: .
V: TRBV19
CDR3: CASGTGGLADTQYF
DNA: TGTGCCAGTGGAACAGGGGGTTTGGCAGATACGCAGTATTTT

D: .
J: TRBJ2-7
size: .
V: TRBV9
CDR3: CASSVGGFSYEQYF
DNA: TGTGCCAGCAGCGTAGGGGGGTTCTCCTACGAGCAGTACTTC

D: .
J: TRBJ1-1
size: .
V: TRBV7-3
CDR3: CASSIQGGTNTEAFF
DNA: TGTGCCAGCAGCATACAGGGAGGAACGAACACTGAAGCTTTCTTT

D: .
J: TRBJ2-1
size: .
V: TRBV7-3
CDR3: CASSSRGATSAEQFF
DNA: TGTGCCAGCAGTTCCCGGGGGGCAACTTCGGCTGAGCAGTTCTTC

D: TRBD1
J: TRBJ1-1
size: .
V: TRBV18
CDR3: CASSAFLAGGDTEAFF
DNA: TGTGCCAGCTCAGCTTTTCTCGCAGGGGGCGATACTGAAGCTTTCTTT

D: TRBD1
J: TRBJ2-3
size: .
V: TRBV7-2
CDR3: CASSSRDRGTDTQYF
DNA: TGTGCCAGCAGCTCACGGGACAGGGGCACAGATACGCAGTATTTT

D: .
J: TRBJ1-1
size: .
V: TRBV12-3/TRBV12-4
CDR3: CASSLGMNTEAFF
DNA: TGTGCCAGCAGTTTAGGTATGAACACTGAAGCTTTCTTT

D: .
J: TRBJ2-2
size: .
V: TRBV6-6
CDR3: CAGFDRNTGELFF
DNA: TGTGCCGGATTTGACAGGAATACCGGGGAGCTGTTTTTT

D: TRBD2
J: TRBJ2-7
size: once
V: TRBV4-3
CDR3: CASSQDGASGGYYEQYF
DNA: TGCGCCAGCAGCCAAGACGGGGCTAGCGGGGGTTACTACGAGCAGTACTTC

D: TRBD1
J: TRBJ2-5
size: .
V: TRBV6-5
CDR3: CASRQWTGETQYF
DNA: TGTGCCAGCAGACAATGGACAGGAGAGACCCAGTACTTC

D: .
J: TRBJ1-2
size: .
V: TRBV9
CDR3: CASSVVLGDGYTF
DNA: TGTGCCAGCAGCGTAGTATTAGGGGACGGCTACACCTTC